The 5 T cell receptor beta chains below were found in one sample sequenced in a study of blood T cell repertoires in COVID-19. Measured with immunoSEQ multiplex PCR; TCRdb has only the in-frame clones, and not every one. Of around 200,000 clones listed, roughly 80% were seen once; the top ten hold roughly 15%. Input material: peripheral blood. Source of these receptors: a woman aged 70-85 years with COVID-19, enrolled during active disease.

The rearrangement joins TRBV27 to TRBJ2-3, with 7 bases fitting TRBD1. The CDR3 loop spans 13 amino acids. Trimming took 5 bases from V and 4 from J; bases not matched to a gene: 3. Germline CDR1 and CDR2: MNHEY and SMNVEV (reference sequence). The CDR3: CASSPDRADTQYF. The CDR3 bases are TGTGCCAGCAGTCCAGACAGGGCAGATACGCAGTATTTT.

This clone was observed a handful of times. This sequence joins TRBV19 and TRBJ1-5; 8 positions agree with TRBD1. The V gene's germline CDR1 is LNHDA and CDR2 SQIVND (reference sequence). CDR3 length equals 14 residues. V lost 6 bases, J lost 5 bases, and 6 bases stayed unmatched. Here the CDR3 reads CASSHGTGDQPQHF. DNA of the CDR3: TGTGCCAGTAGCCACGGGACAGGCGATCAGCCCCAGCATTTT.

The gene calls are TRBV5-6 and TRBJ1-6, with D possibly being TRBD1 (6 bases). Germline lookup yields CDR1 SGHDT and CDR2 YYEEEE. The V and J ends lost 2 bases and 5 bases respectively, with 8 bases between them. The CDR3 consists of 14 residues. CDR3 in DNA: TGTGCCAGCAGCTTCTGGACAGATAATTCACCCCTCCACTTT. Translation: CASSFWTDNSPLHF.

The chain recombines TRBV13 with TRBJ1-5; D gene uncertain. The CDR3 consists of 14 residues. Germline V lookup: CDR1 PRHDT, CDR2 FYEKMQ (reference sequence). V lost 11 bases to trimming and J lost 2 bases, with 16 bases between them. CDR3 coding DNA: TGTGCCCGAGTGCAAGCCCCTTGCAATCAGCCCCAGCATTTT. It specifies CARVQAPCNQPQHF.

The chain has TRBV5-4 and TRBJ2-1; 16 bases fit TRBD2. The J segment lost 9 bases and the V segment lost 4 bases, leaving 7 bases of the junction unmatched. The germline V gene has CDR1 SGHNT and CDR2 YYREEE (reference sequence). The CDR3 is 16 residues long. Here the CDR3 reads CASSLIGTSGRGEQFF. CDR3 nucleotides: TGTGCCAGCAGCCTGATAGGGACTAGCGGGAGGGGTGAGCAGTTCTTC. The complete variable domain, with remaining parts taken from reference TRBV5-4 and TRBJ2-1, reads ETGVTQSPTHLIKTRGQQVTLRCSSQSGHNTVSWYQQALGQGPQFIFQYYREEENGRGNFPPRFSGLQFPNYSSELNVNALELDDSALYLCASSLIGTSGRGEQFFGPGTRLTVL.